A single sample gave rise to the 7 T cell receptor beta chains below, sequenced in a study of blood T cell repertoires in COVID-19. The table came from immunoSEQ multiplex PCR; TCRdb's copy has only in-frame clones and leaves some out. The sample has about 210,000 clones, about 88% seen once; the top ten hold about 4.8%. Sequencing used peripheral blood. These TCRs come from a woman between 35 and 50 years old with acute or convalescent COVID-19.

The chain links TRBV24-1 to TRBJ1-2; D remains unclear. Trimming stripped 4 bases from V and 5 bases from J, with 7 bases between. The CDR3 has 12 residues. Germline assignment: CDR1 KGHDR and CDR2 SFDVKD. The chain's CDR3 is CATSDPFYGYTF. The CDR3 DNA sequence: TGTGCCACCAGTGACCCATTTTATGGCTACACCTTC.

The chain uses TRBV5-1 and TRBJ2-1; no reliable D call. This CDR3 is 15 amino acids long. Germline values: CDR1 SGHRS, CDR2 YFSETQ. Deletions cut 0 bases from V and 4 bases from J, with 11 bases between. The CDR3 region has the DNA TGCGCCAGCAGCTTGGCCGACACAGTTTACAATGAGCAGTTCTTC. Its translation is CASSLADTVYNEQFF.

The chain recombines TRBV30 with TRBJ1-6; D gene ambiguous. CDR1 is GTSNPN, CDR2 SVGIG, per germline (reference sequence). V lost 3 bases, J lost 7 bases, and 10 bases lay in between. The CDR3 consists of 13 residues. The chain's CDR3 is CAWRAGPNSPLHF. CDR3 DNA sequence: TGTGCCTGGAGAGCAGGCCCGAATTCACCCCTCCACTTT. The full variable domain, rest sourced from reference TRBV30 and TRBJ1-6, is SQTIHQWPATLVQPVGSPLSLECTVEGTSNPNLYWYRQAAGRGLQLLFYSVGIGQISSEVPQNLSASRPQDRQFILSSKKLLLSDSGFYLCAWRAGPNSPLHFGNGTRLTVT.

The V gene is TRBV29-1, the J gene TRBJ2-5; TRBD1 might be the D (6 bases). The CDR3 loop spans 15 amino acids. CDR1 and CDR2 from the germline V gene are SQVTM and ANQGSEA. V was shortened by 4 bases and J by 1 base, with 16 bases between the two germline ends. CDR3 DNA: TGCAGCGTTGTTTTGAGGAGGACAGCCCAAGAGACCCAGTACTTC. Its translation is CSVVLRRTAQETQYF.

The table lists this clone with a count of one. The CDR3 region is CASSLGRGLGQPQHF. The CDR3 DNA follows: TGTGCCAGCAGCTTAGGGCGGGGTCTAGGCCAGCCCCAGCATTTT. The gene calls are TRBV7-2 and TRBJ1-5; D is unclear. The CDR3 consists of 15 residues. Germline-derived CDR1 and CDR2 are SGHTA and FQGNSA. Trimming removed 1 base from V and 7 bases from J, with 14 bases in between.

This clone came up a few times. V usage is TRBV11-2 and J usage is TRBJ1-2, with a tentative D call TRBD1 (5 bases). V lost 1 base and J lost 0, with 12 bases in between. The CDR3 is 16 amino acids. Germline V gene data show CDR1 as SGHAT and CDR2 as FQNNGV. The chain's CDR3 is CASSLGGLPANYGYTF. CDR3 bases: TGTGCCAGCAGCTTAGGGGGCCTTCCAGCTAACTATGGCTACACCTTC.

This clone came up once. The V and J genes are TRBV9 and TRBJ2-1; no clear D gene. In germline, CDR1 is SGDLS, CDR2 YYNGEE. Trimming removed 4 bases at V and 4 bases at J, with 21 bases between. The CDR3 is 17 residues long. The CDR3, as DNA: TGTGCCAGCAGCCAGAATCTCGTGAGGTTGGAGTACAATGAGCAGTTCTTC. The encoded protein is CASSQNLVRLEYNEQFF. The variable domain in full, with the rest retrieved from reference TRBV9 and TRBJ2-1, is DSGVTQTPKHLITATGQRVTLRCSPRSGDLSVYWYQQSLDQGLQFLIQYYNGEERAKGNILERFSAQQFPDLHSELNLSSLELGDSALYFCASSQNLVRLEYNEQFFGPGTRLTVL.